This T cell receptor beta chain appears in the sequencing data of a study of T cells in Graves' hyperthyroidism and ophthalmopathy. From germline, CDR1 is SNHLY and CDR2 FYNNEI. Trimming took off 6 bases at V and 1 base at J, with 14 bases between the two ends. This CDR3 has 15 residues. Amplification yielded TCR beta CDR3 regions, with RNA transcripts as the source. The HTBI primer set drove a first-round RT-PCR of the TCR CDR3. Via MiXCR, TCRdb re-called the multiplex PCR reads, giving one row per CDR3 protein. The data contain roughly 250,000 distinct CDR3 sequences, roughly 15% of them singletons. The table lists this clonotype with many counts.

The receptor's source is a woman under 30 with Graves' ophthalmopathy. The sequencing sample was made of blood. This chain connects TRBV2 to TRBJ2-3; the D is unclear. The CDR3 DNA reads as TGTGCCAGCAGCAGAGGTGGCAGCGGCACAGATACGCAGTATTTT. Its protein is CASSRGGSGTDTQYF.